The text below deals with one T cell receptor (beta chain). Its antigen remains unidentified. The data stem from a study of shared clonotypes between healthy human individuals. General study results and limits: The naive CD4 repertoires of a handful of donors were compared, and around 5% of clonotypes were shared. Clonotype sharing among the donors was expected to vary with sequencing depth.

CDR1 SGHNT and CDR2 YYREEE come from the germline V gene (reference sequence). V was cut by 2 bases and J by 5 bases, with 15 bases left in between. The CDR3 sequence is 15 residues long. Repertoires were generated with immunoSEQ multiplex PCR, while TCRdb's copy carries only in-frame clones and drops some. The top ten clones hold 0.9% to 1.4% of a sample with more than 2 million clones, around 96% of them seen once. CD8 cells regarded as naive lacked CD45RO, were positively chosen for CCR7, and omitted terminally differentiated effector memory CD45RA+ cells. Specimen: naive CD8+ T cells sorted from blood. This TCR was sampled from a man younger than 35 in good health. The chain links TRBV5-4 to TRBJ2-3, with D possibly TRBD2 on 7 matching bases. Written as DNA, the CDR3 is TGTGCCAGCAGCTTAGTGGGGGGGCCGAAAGATACGCAGTATTTT. Its translation is CASSLVGGPKDTQYF.